Following are 5 T cell receptor beta chains from one sample sequenced in a study of vaccination and CD4 T cells after COVID-19. Treatment indicated: roughly ten-day PBMC culture with coronavirus spike peptide pools or control peptides (ViraFEST assay). The unexposed donor provided CD4+ T cells, which were taken before the COVID-19 pandemic (2011-2018). With the Oncomine TCR Beta short-read assay, DNA from cultured CD4+ T cells was sequenced. It was cultured CD4+ T cells from which genomic DNA was extracted. Each CDR3 protein is one row after TCRdb ran MiXCR on the PCR reads. The sample carries fewer than 8,000 distinct CDR3 sequences, over 30% recorded once. Antigen specificity for these receptors is unknown. The sequenced sample was CD4+ T cells from blood, cultured in vitro. The receptor set was obtained from a human donor in good health.

Here the CDR3 DNA reads TGCAGTGCTAGAGCAGCGGGCGGCAATCAGCCCCAGCATTTT. Its translation: CSARAAGGNQPQHF. The genes are TRBV20-1 and TRBJ1-5; D gene unclear. CDR1 is DFQATT and CDR2 is SNEGSKA in the germline V gene (reference sequence). The CDR3 length is 14 residues. The V end was cut by 1 base, the J end by 2 bases, with 9 bases between.

This chain connects TRBV6-5 to TRBJ2-7; D is possibly TRBD1 (6 bases). Germline CDR1 MNHEY, CDR2 SVGAGI. The CDR3 spans 14 residues. Trimming took 2 bases from V and 4 from J, leaving 12 bases between them. CDR3 sequence (DNA): TGTGCCAGCAGTTACAGGGGGATTAATTACGAGCAGTACTTC. Amino acids: CASSYRGINYEQYF.

With regard to this clonotype: Because it lacks the conserved phenylalanine or tryptophan at the end, this CDR3 is likely a read error. The genes are TRBV20-1 and TRBJ1-6; 9 bases fit TRBD1. The germline V gene has CDR1 DFQATT and CDR2 SNEGSKA (reference sequence). The junction had 4 bases not matched to a gene; V was cut back by 0 bases and J by 4 bases. The CDR3 totals 16 residues. CDR3 loop: CSARETGTGYNSPLHS. The CDR3 nucleotides read TGCAGTGCTAGAGAGACCGGGACAGGGTATAATTCACCCCTCCACTCT.

The V gene is TRBV20-1, the J gene TRBJ2-7; perhaps TRBD1 as D (6 bases). The CDR3 is 14 residues long. The germline V gene has CDR1 DFQATT and CDR2 SNEGSKA (reference sequence). V lost 3 bases, J lost 1 base, and 13 bases lay in between. The CDR3 bases are TGCAGTGCTAGGCTTTACAGGGTTTCCTACGAGCAGTACTTC. The encoded protein is CSARLYRVSYEQYF.

This clonotype was counted a few times. At one boundary the junction diverges from the germline segment, which might be a read error. This chain joins TRBV7-9 and TRBJ2-1; unclear D gene. Per germline, CDR1 SEHNR and CDR2 FQNEAQ (reference sequence). The CDR3 sequence is 12 residues long. CDR3 DNA sequence: TGTGCCAGCAGCTTAGCGAGGCGAGAGCAGTTCTTT. Amino acids: CASSLARREQFF.